These 18 T cell receptor beta chains were all obtained from the same sample, sequenced in a study of blood T cell repertoires in COVID-19. Data came from immunoSEQ multiplex PCR; TCRdb stores just in-frame clones and leaves some out. This table has roughly 200,000 clones, 70% to 90% appearing once. The sequenced sample consisted of PBMCs or T cells enriched from blood (not recorded which). Receptors were obtained from a woman aged 40-49 years in a cohort exposed to, infected with or recovered from COVID-19 (not recorded which).

The CDR3 nucleotides read TGTGCCAGCAGCTCAAGAACCGGGACTAGCCCCTACAATGAGCAGTTCTTC. This translates into CASSSRTGTSPYNEQFF. The genes are TRBV11-2 and TRBJ2-1; the match to TRBD2 covers 9 bases. The CDR3 covers 17 residues. V was clipped by 4 bases and J by 2 bases; unmatched bases: 9. Germline lookup yields CDR1 SGHAT and CDR2 FQNNGV.

J is TRBJ1-1 and V is TRBV12-3 or TRBV12-4, with unresolved D. The CDR3 sequence is 12 residues long. Between the trimmed V and J ends, which lost 7 bases and 6 bases, there was a span of 12 bases. CDR3 DNA: TGTGCCAGCATGACCCGGGAACCTGAAGCTTTCTTT. Translating it yields CASMTREPEAFF.

The rearrangement uses TRBV7-9 and TRBJ1-4; no clear D. Trimming removed 4 bases at V and 6 bases at J, with 15 bases between. The germline gives CDR1 SEHNR, CDR2 FQNEAQ (reference sequence). There are 15 residues in the CDR3. This CDR3 reads CASSSFGEGDEKLFF. The CDR3 DNA reads as TGTGCCAGCAGCTCCTTCGGGGAAGGAGATGAAAAACTGTTTTTT.

The gene calls are TRBV11-2 and TRBJ1-6; D not resolved. CDR3 length: 13 residues. Trimming cost V 3 bases and J 8 bases, with 8 bases left between them. Germline CDR1 and CDR2: SGHAT and FQNNGV. The CDR3 DNA reads TGTGCCAGCAGCTTTGGGGAGGATTCACCCCTCCACTTT. It is translated as CASSFGEDSPLHF.

This chain joins TRBV28 and TRBJ2-7; 10 nucleotides line up with TRBD1. V shed 5 bases and J 4 bases; nucleotides not matched to a gene: 5. The CDR3 has 14 amino acids. Looked up from germline, CDR1 is MDHEN and CDR2 is SYDVKM. This CDR3 reads CASSLRTGGYEQYF. CDR3 DNA sequence: TGTGCCAGCAGTCTGCGGACAGGGGGATACGAGCAGTACTTC.

The chain joins TRBV5-4 to TRBJ2-5; a possible D gene is TRBD2 (7 bases). This CDR3 contains 16 residues. The ends were cut back, 3 bases at V and 5 bases at J, with 20 bases in the middle. Germline values: CDR1 SGHNT, CDR2 YYREEE (reference sequence). The CDR3 sequence: CASSYLVGGPEETQYF. For the CDR3, the DNA is TGTGCCAGCAGCTACCTAGTGGGGGGGCCCGAGGAGACCCAGTACTTC.

This clone was observed once. The rearrangement joins TRBV4-2 to TRBJ1-1, with D unclear. The germline V gene encodes CDR1 LGHNA and CDR2 YNFKEQ. This CDR3 has 15 residues. The V end lost 0 bases, the J end lost 7 bases, and 15 bases lay between the germline ends. In nucleotides, the CDR3 is TGTGCCAGCAGCCAAGATCCCGGGTCGGGTAGTGAAGCTTTCTTT. Translated, it gives CASSQDPGSGSEAFF.

This rearrangement joins TRBV7-9 to TRBJ2-7; 9 positions agree with TRBD2. J lost 6 bases, V lost 5 bases, and 8 bases had no gene match. Germline lookup yields CDR1 SEHNR and CDR2 FQNEAQ (reference sequence). CDR3 size: 14 residues. The CDR3 region is CASSHGGLATEQYF. Here the CDR3 DNA reads TGTGCCAGCAGCCACGGGGGACTAGCAACCGAGCAGTACTTC.

The chain carries TRBV28 and TRBJ2-7; D possibly corresponds to TRBD1 (6 bases). Germline CDR1 and CDR2: MDHEN and SYDVKM. The CDR3 is 14 residues long. Trimming stripped 3 bases from V and 3 bases from J, with 12 bases between. In DNA, the CDR3 is TGTGCCAGCAGTTTCCTTGGACAGAACTACGAGCAGTACTTC. As protein: CASSFLGQNYEQYF.

This chain joins TRBV5-1 and TRBJ2-1, with 7 bases aligning to TRBD1. This CDR3 has 15 amino acids. Trimming at V came to 4 bases and at J to 3 bases, leaving 7 bases not matched to a gene. Germline CDR1 is SGHRS and CDR2 is YFSETQ. As DNA, the CDR3 is TGCGCCAGCAGCCTTCGAGGGGACAGCTACAATGAGCAGTTCTTC. Its translation: CASSLRGDSYNEQFF.

CDR3 region: CASSLGAGLHEQYF. The DNA for the CDR3 is TGCGCCAGCAGCTTGGGGGCAGGGCTCCACGAGCAGTACTTC. The chain joins TRBV5-1 to TRBJ2-7, with D possibly matching TRBD1 (5 bases). The CDR3 loop spans 14 amino acids. CDR1 SGHRS and CDR2 YFSETQ come from the germline V gene. Trimming left V 0 bases short and J 5 bases short, with 12 bases between.

CDR3 DNA: TGTGCCAGCAGTCGCGCCGGGACAGGGGGCTGGGACACTGAAGCTTTCTTT. It is translated as CASSRAGTGGWDTEAFF. The chain recombines TRBV6-2 or TRBV6-3 with TRBJ1-1; 12 positions agree with TRBD1. Germline V gene lookup returns CDR1 MNHEY and CDR2 SVGEGT. Trimming took 5 bases from V and 3 from J; bases not matched to a gene: 10. The CDR3 runs 17 residues.

V is TRBV29-1 and J is TRBJ2-2, with 8 bases that match TRBD2. J lost 3 bases, V lost 3 bases, and 3 bases had no gene match. Germline lookup yields CDR1 SQVTM and CDR2 ANQGSEA. This CDR3 has 14 amino acids. DNA of the CDR3: TGCAGCGTTGATCCCGGGGGGGACACCGGGGAGCTGTTTTTT. Protein: CSVDPGGDTGELFF.

The chain has TRBV4-3 and TRBJ2-7; 8 bases fit TRBD2. Germline V CDR1 and CDR2: LGHNA, YSLEER. The CDR3 extends over 18 amino acids. The junction had 15 bases not matched to a gene; V was cut back by 0 bases and J by 5 bases. The CDR3 sequence is CASSQDGIAGQLVNEQYF. The CDR3 coding sequence is TGCGCCAGCAGCCAAGATGGAATAGCGGGGCAGCTAGTGAACGAGCAGTACTTC.

This clone has just a few counts. This sequence joins TRBV9 and TRBJ1-6; 8 bases match TRBD1. After removal of 3 bases from V and 4 bases from J, the junction contained 6 bases not matched to a gene. The CDR3 has 16 residues. Per germline, CDR1 SGDLS and CDR2 YYNGEE. CDR3 DNA sequence: TGTGCCAGCAGCGCCGAGGACAGGGCTTATAATTCACCCCTCCACTTT. This sequence encodes CASSAEDRAYNSPLHF. Combining the CDR3 with reference TRBV9 and TRBJ1-6 gives the whole variable domain DSGVTQTPKHLITATGQRVTLRCSPRSGDLSVYWYQQSLDQGLQFLIQYYNGEERAKGNILERFSAQQFPDLHSELNLSSLELGDSALYFCASSAEDRAYNSPLHFGNGTRLTVT.

This chain uses TRBV11-3 with TRBJ1-1; D is undetermined. Germline V gene data show CDR1 as SGHNT and CDR2 as YENEEA. Trimming left V 0 bases short and J 4 bases short, with 6 bases between. The CDR3 is 13 residues long. The CDR3 loop is CASSLDYGTEAFF. In DNA form, the CDR3 reads TGTGCCAGCAGCTTAGATTACGGCACTGAAGCTTTCTTT.

This chain joins TRBV19 and TRBJ2-2, with D hard to call. V was shortened by 3 bases and J by 0 bases, with 8 bases between the two germline ends. Germline-derived CDR1 and CDR2 are LNHDA and SQIVND (reference sequence). The CDR3 consists of 15 residues. CDR3 coding DNA: TGTGCCAGTAGTATGAAACAGACGAACACCGGGGAGCTGTTTTTT. This encodes CASSMKQTNTGELFF.

The chain couples TRBV28 to TRBJ1-6; no clear D gene. V gave up 4 bases and J gave up 8 bases, with 12 bases separating them. This CDR3 has 14 amino acids. Germline-derived CDR1 and CDR2 are MDHEN and SYDVKM. The CDR3 DNA is TGTGCCAGCAGTTCCGAGCGTTATCATTCACCCCTCCACTTT. It codes for CASSSERYHSPLHF.